The next 20 T cell receptor beta chains were all read from a single sample in a study of STAT5B mutations in CD4+ large granular lymphocyte leukemia (dated by TCRdb to between 2021 and 2023). Libraries were built with the immunoSEQ multiplex PCR assay. TCRdb provides this immuneACCESS table in a form limited to in-frame rearrangements. Some clones are lacking; in checked studies, under half of them reflect an unresolved V gene, and why the rest are absent is not known. A total of about 22,000 clones appear in this sample, 82% of them only once. The ten most abundant clones make up around 8.4% of the sample. Sequencing input: CD4+ T cells from blood buffy coats. The receptors were sampled from a human donor in good health.

The chain has TRBV10-2 and TRBJ2-3; 9 nucleotides align to TRBD2. The V and J ends lost 10 bases and 1 base, in that order; junction bases with no gene match: 9. Germline lookup yields CDR1 WSHSY and CDR2 SAAADI. The CDR3 totals 15 residues. CDR3 region: CATLTAGGRTDTQYF. CDR3 bases: TGCGCCACCTTAACAGCGGGAGGACGCACAGATACGCAGTATTTT.

This chain joins TRBV6-8 and TRBJ2-5; 7 bases line up with TRBD2. Trimming removed 11 bases from V and 3 bases from J; junction bases left unmatched: 9. Germline values: CDR1 MNHGY, CDR2 SAAAGT. The CDR3 runs to 13 residues. This CDR3 reads CALRRGREETQYF. The CDR3 nucleotides read TGTGCCCTCAGGCGGGGGAGGGAAGAGACCCAGTACTTC.

In its sample, this clone was seen a few times. The chain links TRBV28 to TRBJ1-6; no reliable D call. The V gene lost 5 bases and the J gene lost 9 bases, with 17 bases spanning the gap. The CDR3 spans 15 residues. In germline, CDR1 is MDHEN, CDR2 SYDVKM. This CDR3 reads CASSRTGRMGSPLHF. CDR3 DNA sequence: TGTGCCAGCAGTCGGACCGGGAGGATGGGTTCACCCCTCCACTTT.

This clone was observed a few times. V gene TRBV7-2 combines with J gene TRBJ1-1; D unresolved. CDR1 is SGHTA and CDR2 is FQGNSA in the germline V gene. CDR3 length: 13 residues. V shed 1 base and J shed 7 bases, with 10 bases lying between them. The CDR3 DNA follows: TGTGCCAGCAGCTTAGGTTGGGAAAATGAAGCTTTCTTT. Translating gives CASSLGWENEAFF.

This clone turned up a few times. The V gene is TRBV4-2, the J gene TRBJ2-6, with a tentative D call TRBD2 (6 bases). The germline gives CDR1 LGHNA, CDR2 YNFKEQ. Trimming stripped 3 bases from V and 4 bases from J, with 10 bases between. The CDR3 loop spans 15 amino acids. The CDR3, as DNA: TGTGCCAGCAGCCAGGGAGGTTCCGGGGCCAACGTCCTGACTTTC. Translation: CASSQGGSGANVLTF.

The chain is built from TRBV28 and TRBJ1-5; D gene uncertain. The V gene's germline CDR1 is MDHEN and CDR2 SYDVKM. With 0 bases removed from V and 1 base from J, the gap between germline ends came to 7 bases. The CDR3 consists of 15 residues. The CDR3 sequence: CASSLWAPSNQPQHF. The CDR3 DNA follows: TGTGCCAGCAGTTTATGGGCCCCCAGCAATCAGCCCCAGCATTTT.

V is TRBV4-3 and J is TRBJ2-3, with 10 bases lining up with TRBD1. Germline V gene sequence: CDR1 LGHNA, CDR2 YSLEER. With 1 base clipped from V and 3 bases from J, the junction kept 1 base outside the gene matches. The CDR3 is 15 amino acids. CDR3 coding DNA: TGCGCCAGCAGCCAAGGGGACAGGGGAACAGATACGCAGTATTTT. Protein sequence: CASSQGDRGTDTQYF.

J is TRBJ2-1 and V is TRBV11-3; D perhaps matches TRBD2 (5 bases). Germline V CDR1 and CDR2: SGHNT, YENEEA. CDR3 length equals 12 residues. V was clipped by 5 bases and J by 4 bases, with 6 bases between them. The CDR3 nucleotides read TGTGCCAGCAGCCGAGGGTACAATGAGCAGTTCTTC. As protein: CASSRGYNEQFF.

This clone was recorded only once. This chain's CDR3 is CASSGVRLAGASSYEQYF. The CDR3 nucleotides are TGTGCCAGCAGTGGGGTCAGACTAGCGGGAGCGAGCTCCTACGAGCAGTACTTC. The genes are TRBV6-4 and TRBJ2-7; 12 bases line up with TRBD2. In germline, CDR1 is MRHNA, CDR2 SNTAGT. This CDR3 contains 18 residues. Trimming took 4 bases from V and 0 from J; bases not matched to a gene: 10.

The CDR3 coding sequence is TGTGCCAGTAGACCCACCGGCAGGGCGACTCTTCTCAATGAGCAGTTCTTC. Translation: CASRPTGRATLLNEQFF. J is TRBJ2-1 and V is TRBV19, with D perhaps TRBD1 (5 bases). Trimming left V 6 bases short and J 6 bases short, with 24 bases between. The CDR3 sequence is 17 residues long. Germline loops: CDR1 LNHDA, CDR2 SQIVND (reference sequence).

The chain employs TRBV29-1 and TRBJ1-1; a weak D match, TRBD1 (5 bases). This CDR3 region has 13 residues. V lost 4 bases to trimming and J lost 0 bases, with 9 bases between them. Germline V lookup: CDR1 SQVTM, CDR2 ANQGSEA. CDR3 DNA: TGCAGCGTTGTCCGGGACTTGAACACTGAAGCTTTCTTT. Residues: CSVVRDLNTEAFF.

The genes are TRBV6-5 and TRBJ2-3; no firm D call. This CDR3 region has 15 residues. From germline, CDR1 is MNHEY and CDR2 SVGAGI. V shed 0 bases and J shed 6 bases, with 13 bases lying between them. Written as DNA, the CDR3 is TGTGCCAGCAGTTACTCGAGTCTGGTGCGGGATACGCAGTATTTT. It yields the protein CASSYSSLVRDTQYF.

The chain carries TRBV6-6 and TRBJ2-7; 11 bases fit TRBD2. The CDR3 runs 15 residues. From germline, CDR1 is MNHNY and CDR2 SVGAGI (reference sequence). The ends lost 6 bases at V and 5 bases at J; junction bases unmatched: 9. The CDR3 reads CASSQLAGGPHEQYF. The CDR3 nucleotides are TGTGCCAGCAGCCAGCTAGCGGGAGGTCCCCACGAGCAGTACTTC.

This sequence joins TRBV7-7 and TRBJ2-7; 12 nucleotides agree with TRBD2. CDR1 and CDR2 (germline): SSHAT, FNYEAQ (reference sequence). This CDR3 is built from 12 residues. Unmatched junction bases numbered 1, after V lost 10 bases and J lost 3 bases. The CDR3 region is CAMGLAGYEQYF. CDR3 sequence (DNA): TGTGCCATGGGACTAGCGGGCTACGAGCAGTACTTC.

The chain carries TRBV6-5 and TRBJ2-7; TRBD2 agrees at 7 bases. There are 15 residues in the CDR3. From germline, CDR1 is MNHEY and CDR2 SVGAGI. The V gene end was trimmed by 4 bases and the J gene end by 5 bases; junction bases not matched to a gene: 11. In DNA form, the CDR3 reads TGTGCCAGCAGTTCTACGTGGGGGGGGGAAGACGAGCAGTACTTC. It codes for CASSSTWGGEDEQYF.

This clone was observed a few times. The V gene is TRBV4-3, the J gene TRBJ1-5; 7 bases match TRBD1. This CDR3 has 15 amino acids. The trim removed 4 bases at V and 6 bases at J, leaving 9 bases unmatched. Germline V gives CDR1 LGHNA, CDR2 YSLEER. The CDR3 DNA sequence: TGCGCCAGCAGCCTCCAGACAGGGCCGTCTCAGCCCCAGCATTTT. Amino acids: CASSLQTGPSQPQHF.

The chain's CDR3 is CASSQDVSGVYEQYF. The CDR3 DNA sequence: TGCGCCAGCAGCCAAGATGTTTCGGGAGTCTACGAGCAGTACTTC. The gene calls are TRBV4-3 and TRBJ2-7, with a possible D match to TRBD2 (6 bases). V shed 0 bases and J shed 3 bases, with 12 bases lying between them. Germline V CDR1 and CDR2: LGHNA, YSLEER. The CDR3 is made up of 15 amino acids.

The rearrangement uses TRBV19 and TRBJ2-1; no clear D. Germline values: CDR1 LNHDA, CDR2 SQIVND (reference sequence). There are 15 residues in the CDR3. V gave up 5 bases and J gave up 6 bases, with 17 bases separating them. The CDR3 reads CASSHPSRPFNEQFF. The DNA of the CDR3 is TGTGCCAGTAGTCACCCGTCGAGGCCTTTCAATGAGCAGTTCTTC. The variable domain in full, with the rest retrieved from reference TRBV19 and TRBJ2-1, is DGGITQSPKYLFRKEGQNVTLSCEQNLNHDAMYWYRQDPGQGLRLIYYSQIVNDFQKGDIAEGYSVSREKKESFPLTVTSAQKNPTAFYLCASSHPSRPFNEQFFGPGTRLTVL.

The V call is TRBV7-9, the J call TRBJ2-1; a possible D gene is TRBD2 (6 bases). In germline, CDR1 is SEHNR, CDR2 FQNEAQ (reference sequence). V lost 11 bases, J lost 2 bases, and 13 bases lay in between. The CDR3 runs to 13 residues. The DNA for the CDR3 is TGTGCCTCGGGGGAGTGGACCTACAATGAGCAGTTCTTC. Its protein is CASGEWTYNEQFF.

The J gene is TRBJ1-4, the V gene TRBV7-9, with a possible D match to TRBD1 (5 bases). This CDR3 comprises 14 residues. Trimming took 5 bases from V and 6 from J, leaving 13 bases between them. The germline V gene has CDR1 SEHNR and CDR2 FQNEAQ (reference sequence). In DNA, the CDR3 is TGTGCCAGCAGCATCGGGACCGCGGATGAAAAACTGTTTTTT. Translated: CASSIGTADEKLFF.